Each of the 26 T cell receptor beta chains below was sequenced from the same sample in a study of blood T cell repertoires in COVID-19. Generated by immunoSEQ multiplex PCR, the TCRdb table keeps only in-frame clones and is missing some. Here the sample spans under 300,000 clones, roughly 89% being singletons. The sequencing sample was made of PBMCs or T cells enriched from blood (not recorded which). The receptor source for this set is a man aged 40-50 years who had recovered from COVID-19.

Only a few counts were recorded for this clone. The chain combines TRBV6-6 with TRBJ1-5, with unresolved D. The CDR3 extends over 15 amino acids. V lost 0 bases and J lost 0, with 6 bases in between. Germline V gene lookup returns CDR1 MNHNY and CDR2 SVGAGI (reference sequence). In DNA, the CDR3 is TGTGCCAGCAGTTACTCGAGGAATAGCAATCAGCCCCAGCATTTT. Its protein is CASSYSRNSNQPQHF.

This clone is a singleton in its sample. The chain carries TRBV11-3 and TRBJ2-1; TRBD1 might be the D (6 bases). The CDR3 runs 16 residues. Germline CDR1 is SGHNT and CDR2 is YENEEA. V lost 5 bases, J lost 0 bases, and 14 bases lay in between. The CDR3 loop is CASSQAGVSSYNEQFF. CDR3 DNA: TGTGCCAGCAGCCAAGCAGGGGTGAGCTCCTACAATGAGCAGTTCTTC.

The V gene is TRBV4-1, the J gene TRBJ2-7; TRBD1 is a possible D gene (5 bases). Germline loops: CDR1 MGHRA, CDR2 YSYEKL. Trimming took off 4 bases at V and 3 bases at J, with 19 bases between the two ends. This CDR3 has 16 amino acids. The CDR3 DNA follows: TGCGCCAGCAGCCCCAGGGTTCTGTTTCTCGGCTACGAGCAGTACTTC. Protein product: CASSPRVLFLGYEQYF.

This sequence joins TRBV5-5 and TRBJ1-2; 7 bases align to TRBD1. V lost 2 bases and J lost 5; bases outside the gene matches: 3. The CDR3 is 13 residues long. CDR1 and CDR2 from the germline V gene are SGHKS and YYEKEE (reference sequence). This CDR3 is CASSLGGAYGYTF. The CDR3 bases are TGTGCCAGCAGCTTAGGGGGCGCTTATGGCTACACCTTC.

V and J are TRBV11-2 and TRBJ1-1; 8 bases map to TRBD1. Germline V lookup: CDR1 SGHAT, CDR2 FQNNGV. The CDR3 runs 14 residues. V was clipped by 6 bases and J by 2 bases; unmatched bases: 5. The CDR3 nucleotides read TGTGCCAGCAGGTCGGACAGGGATAACACTGAAGCTTTCTTT. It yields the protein CASRSDRDNTEAFF.

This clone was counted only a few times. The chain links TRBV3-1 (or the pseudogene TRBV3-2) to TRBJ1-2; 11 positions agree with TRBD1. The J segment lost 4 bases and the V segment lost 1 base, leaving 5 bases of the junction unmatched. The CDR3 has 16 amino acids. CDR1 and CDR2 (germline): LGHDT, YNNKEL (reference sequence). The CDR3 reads CASSQVGTGGSYGYTF. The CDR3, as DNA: TGTGCCAGCAGCCAAGTAGGGACAGGGGGTTCCTATGGCTACACCTTC.

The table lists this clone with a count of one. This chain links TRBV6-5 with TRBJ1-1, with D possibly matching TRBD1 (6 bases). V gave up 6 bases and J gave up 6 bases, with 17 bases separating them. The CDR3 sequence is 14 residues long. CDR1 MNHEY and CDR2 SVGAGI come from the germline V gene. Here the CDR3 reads CASSTDRRAAEAFF. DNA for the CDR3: TGTGCCAGCAGCACCGACAGGCGCGCGGCTGAAGCTTTCTTT.

The CDR3 here is CASSLLTSGRSSYNEQFF. The CDR3 DNA reads as TGTGCCAGCAGTTTACTAACCAGCGGGAGGAGCTCCTACAATGAGCAGTTCTTC. The chain combines TRBV27 with TRBJ2-1; 9 nucleotides align to TRBD2. The CDR3 runs to 18 residues. Germline values: CDR1 MNHEY, CDR2 SMNVEV (reference sequence). The V gene end was trimmed by 2 bases and the J gene end by 0 bases; junction bases not matched to a gene: 8.

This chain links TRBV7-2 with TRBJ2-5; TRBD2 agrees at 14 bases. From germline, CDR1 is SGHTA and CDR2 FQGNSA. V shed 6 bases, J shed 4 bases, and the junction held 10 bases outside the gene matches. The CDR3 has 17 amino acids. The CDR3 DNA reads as TGTGCCAGCAGGGGGGCAGGACTAGCGGGAGGAGGAGAGACCCAGTACTTC. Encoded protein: CASRGAGLAGGGETQYF.

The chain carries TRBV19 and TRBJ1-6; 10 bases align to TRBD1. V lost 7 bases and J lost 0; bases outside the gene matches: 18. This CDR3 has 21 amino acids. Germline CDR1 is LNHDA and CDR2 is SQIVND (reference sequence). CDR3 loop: CASKPGQGRRNRGSYNSPLHF. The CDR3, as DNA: TGTGCCAGTAAGCCGGGACAGGGGCGTCGGAATAGGGGCTCCTATAATTCACCCCTCCACTTT.

For the CDR3, the DNA is TGCGCCAGCAGCGATGGGGCCGAGCAGTACTTC. This gives the protein CASSDGAEQYF. The chain is built from TRBV5-1 and TRBJ2-7, with a tentative D call TRBD1 (5 bases). The CDR3 sequence is 11 residues long. V gave up 4 bases and J gave up 6 bases, with 8 bases separating them. Per the germline V gene, CDR1 is SGHRS and CDR2 is YFSETQ.

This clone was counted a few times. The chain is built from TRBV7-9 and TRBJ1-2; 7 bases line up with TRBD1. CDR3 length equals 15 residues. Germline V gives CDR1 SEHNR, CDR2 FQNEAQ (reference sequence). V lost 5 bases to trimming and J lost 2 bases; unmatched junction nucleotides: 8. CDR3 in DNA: TGTGCCAGCAGCCTTCGGGACAGAGGAAACTATGGCTACACCTTC. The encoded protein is CASSLRDRGNYGYTF.

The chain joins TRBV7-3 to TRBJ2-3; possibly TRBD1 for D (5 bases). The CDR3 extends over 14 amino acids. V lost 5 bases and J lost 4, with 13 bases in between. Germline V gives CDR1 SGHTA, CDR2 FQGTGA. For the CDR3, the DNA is TGTGCCAGCAGCCGGATCGCGACAGCAGATACGCAGTATTTT. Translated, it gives CASSRIATADTQYF.

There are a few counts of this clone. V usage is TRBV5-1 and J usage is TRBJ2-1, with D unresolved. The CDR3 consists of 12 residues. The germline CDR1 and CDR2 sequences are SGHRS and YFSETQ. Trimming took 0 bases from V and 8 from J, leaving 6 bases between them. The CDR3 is CASSLDFYEQFF. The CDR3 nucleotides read TGCGCCAGCAGCTTGGATTTCTATGAGCAGTTCTTC.

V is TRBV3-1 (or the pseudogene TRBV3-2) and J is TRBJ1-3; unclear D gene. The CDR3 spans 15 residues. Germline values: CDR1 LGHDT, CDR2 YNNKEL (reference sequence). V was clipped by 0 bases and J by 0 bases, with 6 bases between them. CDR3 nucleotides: TGTGCCAGCAGCCAAGATTTGAGCTCTGGAAACACCATATATTTT. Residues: CASSQDLSSGNTIYF.

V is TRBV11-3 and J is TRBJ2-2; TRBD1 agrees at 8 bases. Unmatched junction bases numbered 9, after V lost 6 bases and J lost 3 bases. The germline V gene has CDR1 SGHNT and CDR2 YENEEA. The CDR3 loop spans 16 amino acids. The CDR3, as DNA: TGTGCCAGCAGGCCTAGACAGGGGACGGACACCGGGGAGCTGTTTTTT. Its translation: CASRPRQGTDTGELFF.

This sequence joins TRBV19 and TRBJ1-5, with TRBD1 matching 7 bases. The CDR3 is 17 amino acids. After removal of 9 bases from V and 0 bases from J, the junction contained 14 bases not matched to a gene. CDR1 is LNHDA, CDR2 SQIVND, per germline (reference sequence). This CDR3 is CASSSRDSYYSNQPQHF. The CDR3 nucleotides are TGTGCCAGCAGTTCCCGGGACAGTTATTATAGCAATCAGCCCCAGCATTTT. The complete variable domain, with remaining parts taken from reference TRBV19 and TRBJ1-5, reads DGGITQSPKYLFRKEGQNVTLSCEQNLNHDAMYWYRQDPGQGLRLIYYSQIVNDFQKGDIAEGYSVSREKKESFPLTVTSAQKNPTAFYLCASSSRDSYYSNQPQHFGDGTRLSIL.

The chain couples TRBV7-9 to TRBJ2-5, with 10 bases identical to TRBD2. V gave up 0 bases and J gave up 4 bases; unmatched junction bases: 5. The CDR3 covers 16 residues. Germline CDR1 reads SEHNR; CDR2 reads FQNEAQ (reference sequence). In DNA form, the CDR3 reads TGTGCCAGCAGCTTAGCATCTAGCGGGAGATCAGAGACCCAGTACTTC. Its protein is CASSLASSGRSETQYF.

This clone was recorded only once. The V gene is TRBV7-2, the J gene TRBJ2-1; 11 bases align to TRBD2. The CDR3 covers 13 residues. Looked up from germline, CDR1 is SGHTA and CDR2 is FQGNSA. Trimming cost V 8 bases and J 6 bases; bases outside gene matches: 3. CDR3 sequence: CASLLAGGNEQFF. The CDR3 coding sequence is TGTGCCAGCCTCCTAGCGGGAGGCAATGAGCAGTTCTTC.

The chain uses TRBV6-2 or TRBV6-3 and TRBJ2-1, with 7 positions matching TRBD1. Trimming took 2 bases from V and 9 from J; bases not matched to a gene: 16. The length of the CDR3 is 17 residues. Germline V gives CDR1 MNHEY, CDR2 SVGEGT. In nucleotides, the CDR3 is TGTGCCAGCAGTTACCCCAGGACAGGATACGAAATGGGTGAGCAGTTCTTC. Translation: CASSYPRTGYEMGEQFF.

The CDR3 loop is CSVGGTSGWLVPKFSYNEQFF. The CDR3 nucleotides are TGCAGCGTTGGAGGGACTAGCGGCTGGCTAGTCCCGAAATTCTCCTACAATGAGCAGTTCTTC. The genes are TRBV29-1 and TRBJ2-1; 11 bases are shared with TRBD2. The CDR3 extends over 21 amino acids. Germline V gene sequence: CDR1 SQVTM, CDR2 ANQGSEA. With 4 bases clipped from V and 0 bases from J, the junction kept 20 bases outside the gene matches.

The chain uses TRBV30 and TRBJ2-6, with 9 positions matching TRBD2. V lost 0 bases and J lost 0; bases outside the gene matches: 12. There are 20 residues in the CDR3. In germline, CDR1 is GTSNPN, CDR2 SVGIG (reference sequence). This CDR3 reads CAWSVLASGVMSSGANVLTF. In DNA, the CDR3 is TGTGCCTGGAGTGTACTGGCTAGCGGGGTAATGAGCTCTGGGGCCAACGTCCTGACTTTC.

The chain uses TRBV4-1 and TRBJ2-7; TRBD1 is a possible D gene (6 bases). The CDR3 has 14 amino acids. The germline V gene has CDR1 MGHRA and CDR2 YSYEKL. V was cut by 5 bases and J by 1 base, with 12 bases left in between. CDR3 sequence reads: CASSVPGQSYEQYF. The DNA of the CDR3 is TGCGCCAGCAGCGTCCCCGGACAGTCCTACGAGCAGTACTTC.

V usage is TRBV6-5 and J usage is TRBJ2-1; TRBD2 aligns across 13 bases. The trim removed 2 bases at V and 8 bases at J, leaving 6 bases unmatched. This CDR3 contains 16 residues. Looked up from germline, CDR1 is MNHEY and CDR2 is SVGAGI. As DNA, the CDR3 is TGTGCCAGCAGTTACGACGGACTAGCGGGAGACGATGAGCAGTTCTTC. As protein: CASSYDGLAGDDEQFF.

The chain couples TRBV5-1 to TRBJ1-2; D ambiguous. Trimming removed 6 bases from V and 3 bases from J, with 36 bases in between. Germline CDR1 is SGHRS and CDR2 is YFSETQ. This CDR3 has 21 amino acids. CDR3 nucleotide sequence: TGCGCCAGCAAGATCGGGGTTATGGGATCGGGCCCCGGGGAGTATTACTATGGCTACACCTTC. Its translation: CASKIGVMGSGPGEYYYGYTF.

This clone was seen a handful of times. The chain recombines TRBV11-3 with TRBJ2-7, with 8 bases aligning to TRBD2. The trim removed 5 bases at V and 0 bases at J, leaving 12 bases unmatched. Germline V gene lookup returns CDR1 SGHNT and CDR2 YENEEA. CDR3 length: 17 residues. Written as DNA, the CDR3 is TGTGCCAGCAGCCCGATGCGGGCGCGGGGGGTCTCCTACGAGCAGTACTTC. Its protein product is CASSPMRARGVSYEQYF.